The TCR beta chain under discussion was sequenced for a study of T cells in Graves' hyperthyroidism and ophthalmopathy. Amplified TCR beta CDR3 regions came from RNA transcripts. Carried out on the TCR CDR3, a first-round RT-PCR used the HTBI primer set. TCRdb re-called the multiplex PCR reads with MiXCR, one entry per CDR3 protein. The top ten hold about 8% of the sample, which has about 290,000 distinct CDR3 sequences, less than 15% seen once. Germline CDR1 reads MNHEY; CDR2 reads SVGEGT. The CDR3 has 14 amino acids. Trimming cost V 6 bases and J 0 bases; bases outside gene matches: 4. Not enrolled were patients with uncontrolled infection, other autoimmune disease, pregnancy or lactation. This clonotype has ten or more counts.

The sequenced sample was blood. The sequence came from a woman between 25 and 40 years old with Graves' hyperthyroidism that later progressed to Graves' ophthalmopathy. V gene TRBV6-2 or TRBV6-3 combines with J gene TRBJ1-1; 7 nucleotides agree with TRBD1. In DNA form, the CDR3 reads TGTGCCAGCAGCCGTACAGGGGTGAACACTGAAGCTTTCTTT. Amino acid sequence: CASSRTGVNTEAFF.